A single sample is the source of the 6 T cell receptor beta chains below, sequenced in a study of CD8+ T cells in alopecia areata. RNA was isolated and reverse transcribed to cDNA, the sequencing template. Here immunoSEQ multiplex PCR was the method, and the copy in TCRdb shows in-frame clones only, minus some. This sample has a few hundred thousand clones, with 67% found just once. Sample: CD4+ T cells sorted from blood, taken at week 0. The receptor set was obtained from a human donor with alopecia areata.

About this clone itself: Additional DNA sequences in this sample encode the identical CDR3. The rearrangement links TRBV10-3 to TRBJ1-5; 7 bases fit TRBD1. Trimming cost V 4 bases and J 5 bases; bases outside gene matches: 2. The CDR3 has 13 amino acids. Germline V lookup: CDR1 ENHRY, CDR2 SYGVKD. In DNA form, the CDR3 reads TGTGCCATCAGTGGGACAGGAGATCAGCCCCAGCATTTT. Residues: CAISGTGDQPQHF.

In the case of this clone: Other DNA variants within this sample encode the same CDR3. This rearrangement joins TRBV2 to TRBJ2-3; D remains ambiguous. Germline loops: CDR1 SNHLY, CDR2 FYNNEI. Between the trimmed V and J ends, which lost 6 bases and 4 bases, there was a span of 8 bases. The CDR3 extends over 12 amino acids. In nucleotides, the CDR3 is TGTGCCAGCAGGGGCACCCCAGATACGCAGTATTTT. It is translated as CASRGTPDTQYF.

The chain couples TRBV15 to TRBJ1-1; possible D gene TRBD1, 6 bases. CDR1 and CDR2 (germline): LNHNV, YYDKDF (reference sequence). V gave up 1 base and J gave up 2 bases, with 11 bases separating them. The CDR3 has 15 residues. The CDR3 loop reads CATSRGGGYNTEAFF. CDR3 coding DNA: TGTGCCACCAGCAGAGGTGGGGGCTATAACACTGAAGCTTTCTTT.

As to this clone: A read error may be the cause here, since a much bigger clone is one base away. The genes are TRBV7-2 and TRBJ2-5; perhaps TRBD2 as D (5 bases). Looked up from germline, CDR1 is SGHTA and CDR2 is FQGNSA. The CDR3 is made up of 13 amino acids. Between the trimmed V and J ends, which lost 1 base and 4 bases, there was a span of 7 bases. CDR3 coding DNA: TGTGCCAGCAGCTTAGATGAGGGAGAGACCCAGTACTTC. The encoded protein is CASSLDEGETQYF.

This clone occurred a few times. CDR3 protein: CASSSGTGTDTQYF. CDR3 coding DNA: TGTGCCAGCAGCTCCGGGACAGGGACAGATACGCAGTATTTT. J is TRBJ2-3 and V is TRBV7-9; 9 bases are shared with TRBD1. Trimming at V came to 4 bases and at J to 3 bases, leaving 2 bases not matched to a gene. The CDR3 length is 14 residues. The germline V gene encodes CDR1 SEHNR and CDR2 FQNEAQ (reference sequence).

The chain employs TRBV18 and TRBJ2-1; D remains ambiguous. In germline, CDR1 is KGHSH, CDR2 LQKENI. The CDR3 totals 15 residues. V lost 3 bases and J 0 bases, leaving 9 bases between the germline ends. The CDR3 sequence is CASSPMASSYNEQFF. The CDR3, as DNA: TGTGCCAGCTCACCCATGGCGAGCTCCTACAATGAGCAGTTCTTC. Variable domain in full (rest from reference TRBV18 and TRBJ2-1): NAGVMQNPRHLVRRRGQEARLRCSPMKGHSHVYWYRQLPEEGLKFMVYLQKENIIDESGMPKERFSAEFPKEGPSILRIQQVVRGDSAAYFCASSPMASSYNEQFFGPGTRLTVL.